The present T cell receptor (beta chain) was sequenced within a study of blood T cell repertoires in COVID-19. Across the whole study: Some COVID-19 samples were acute and others convalescent; all came from the United States, Italy and Spain. Sources were T cells, B-cell-depleted T cells, or PBMCs; the material itself was cDNA or gDNA.

Generated by immunoSEQ multiplex PCR, the TCRdb table keeps only in-frame clones and is missing some. The sample lists some 120,000 clones, approximately 82% occurring once. This clone was picked up one time. The CDR3 sequence is 13 residues long. CDR1 is MNHNY and CDR2 is SVGAGI in the germline V gene (reference sequence). The V and J ends lost 4 bases and 7 bases respectively, with 11 bases between them. The specimen sequenced was peripheral blood. V gene TRBV6-6 combines with J gene TRBJ1-5, with D unresolved. The origin of this receptor is a man older than 75 with active or convalescent COVID-19. CDR3 nucleotide sequence: TGTGCCAGCAGTTTACCCGGGGAACAGCCCCAGCATTTT. This translates into CASSLPGEQPQHF.